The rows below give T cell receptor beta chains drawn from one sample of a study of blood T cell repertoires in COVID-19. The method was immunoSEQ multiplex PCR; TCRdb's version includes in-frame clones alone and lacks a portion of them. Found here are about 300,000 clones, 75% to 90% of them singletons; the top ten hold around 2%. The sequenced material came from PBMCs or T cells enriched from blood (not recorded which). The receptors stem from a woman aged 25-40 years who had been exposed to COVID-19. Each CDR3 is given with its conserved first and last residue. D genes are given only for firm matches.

CAISGGGGTYEQYF,TRBD2,TRBJ2-7,TRBV10-3
CASSRQGENEKLFF,TRBD1,TRBJ1-4,TRBV5-1
CASIQPPVDTIYF,.,TRBJ1-3,TRBV28
CASRLAGGADTQYF,TRBD2,TRBJ2-3,TRBV28
CATHSGTSSYNEQFF,TRBD2,TRBJ2-1,TRBV28
CASKRDQGAAEAFF,TRBD1,TRBJ1-1,TRBV5-1
CASSFPCKGLAVNEQFF,TRBD2,TRBJ2-1,TRBV7-3
CASKKRGGLGEQFF,TRBD2,TRBJ2-1,TRBV5-8
CASRGGRNEQFF,TRBD2,TRBJ2-1,TRBV11-2
CASSPDRGLSTDTQYF,TRBD1,TRBJ2-3,TRBV18
CASRETGEAYSPLHF,.,TRBJ1-6,TRBV28
CTSSAGARGAYVDGYTF,.,TRBJ1-2,TRBV1
CASSFITNDNEQFF,.,TRBJ2-1,TRBV7-2
CASIQTTLGNTEAFF,.,TRBJ1-1,TRBV19
CASSIPGEVYEQYF,.,TRBJ2-7,TRBV19
CAINKRGNSPLHF,.,TRBJ1-6,TRBV10-3
CASSVAASGNIETQYF,TRBD2,TRBJ2-5,TRBV9
CASSYRVEQFF,.,TRBJ2-1,TRBV12-1
CASTGLGLAGYYEQYF,TRBD2,TRBJ2-7,TRBV2
CASSLDQGSIAGYTF,.,TRBJ1-2,TRBV5-5
CASSLLAEEVNEQFF,TRBD2,TRBJ2-1,TRBV7-9
CASASRSGNSPLHF,.,TRBJ1-6,TRBV12-5
CASSLETGRYEQYF,.,TRBJ2-7,TRBV7-2
CSASLASSGANVLTF,.,TRBJ2-6,TRBV20-1
CASSLNGRRDNEKLFF,.,TRBJ1-4,TRBV11-2
CASSLSGQNSPLHF,.,TRBJ1-6,TRBV28
CATDGKKGQGVEGYTF,TRBD1,TRBJ1-2,TRBV15
CASRVGSSPLHF,.,TRBJ1-6,TRBV28
CATREAGDDYGYTF,.,TRBJ1-2,TRBV24-1